This T cell receptor (beta chain) was identified during a study of shared T cell receptors in the human thymus. Germline CDR1 and CDR2: MRHNA and SNTAGT. V was trimmed by 0 bases and J by 10 bases, leaving 10 bases between them. This CDR3 has 13 amino acids. The table came from immunoSEQ multiplex PCR; TCRdb's copy has only in-frame clones and leaves some out. The table records 550,000 to 800,000 clones, 70% to 90% of them present only once. The same data also contributed to another study, on human thymus T cells. This second report adds: Among the donors, all were healthy Finnish infants having corrective surgery for congenital heart defects. The thymus tissue came from resections taken during corrective heart surgery.

This rearrangement joins TRBV6-4 to TRBJ2-1, with D perhaps TRBD2 (5 bases). The TCR was taken from a girl in the first two years of life with a congenital heart defect. The sequenced sample was thymocytes. CDR3: CASSDSNGVEQFF. The DNA of the CDR3 is TGTGCCAGCAGTGACTCGAACGGGGTCGAGCAGTTCTTC.